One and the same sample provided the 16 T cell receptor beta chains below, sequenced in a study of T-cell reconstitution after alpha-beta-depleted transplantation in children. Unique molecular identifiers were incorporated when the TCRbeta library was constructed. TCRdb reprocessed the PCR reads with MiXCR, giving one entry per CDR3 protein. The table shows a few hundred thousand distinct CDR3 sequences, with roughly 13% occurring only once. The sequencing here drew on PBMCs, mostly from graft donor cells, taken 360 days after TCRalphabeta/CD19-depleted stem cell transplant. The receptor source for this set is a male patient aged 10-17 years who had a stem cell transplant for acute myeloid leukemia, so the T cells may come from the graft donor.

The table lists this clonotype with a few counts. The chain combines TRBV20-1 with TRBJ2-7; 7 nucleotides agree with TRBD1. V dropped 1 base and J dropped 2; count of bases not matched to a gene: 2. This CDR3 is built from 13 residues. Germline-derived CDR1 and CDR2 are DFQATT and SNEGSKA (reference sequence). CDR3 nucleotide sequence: TGCAGTGCTAGAGCAGGGACAGCCTACGAGCAGTACTTC. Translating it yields CSARAGTAYEQYF.

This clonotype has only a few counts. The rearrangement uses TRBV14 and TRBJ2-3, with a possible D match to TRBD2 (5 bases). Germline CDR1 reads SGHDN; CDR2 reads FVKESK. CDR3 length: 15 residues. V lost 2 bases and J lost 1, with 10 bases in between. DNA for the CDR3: TGTGCCAGCAGCCAACTGGGAGCGGGCACAGATACGCAGTATTTT. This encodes CASSQLGAGTDTQYF.

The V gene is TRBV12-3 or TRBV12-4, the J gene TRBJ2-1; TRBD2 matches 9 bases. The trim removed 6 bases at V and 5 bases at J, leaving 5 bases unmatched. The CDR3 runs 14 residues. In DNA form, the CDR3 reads TGTGCCAGCAGAACCGGGACTAGCAACAATGAGCAGTTCTTC. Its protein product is CASRTGTSNNEQFF.

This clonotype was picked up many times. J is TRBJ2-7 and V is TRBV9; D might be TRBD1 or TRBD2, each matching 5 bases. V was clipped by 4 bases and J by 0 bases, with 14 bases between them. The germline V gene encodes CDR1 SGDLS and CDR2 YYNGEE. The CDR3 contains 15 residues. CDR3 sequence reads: CASSPRDRSSYEQYF. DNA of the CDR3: TGTGCCAGCAGCCCTAGGGACCGCAGCTCCTACGAGCAGTACTTC.

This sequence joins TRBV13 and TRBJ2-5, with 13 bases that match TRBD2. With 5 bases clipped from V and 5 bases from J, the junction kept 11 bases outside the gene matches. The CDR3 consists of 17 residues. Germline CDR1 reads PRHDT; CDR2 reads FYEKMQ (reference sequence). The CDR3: CASSLRTSGSFTETQYF. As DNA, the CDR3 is TGTGCCAGCAGCCTTAGGACTAGCGGGAGTTTTACGGAGACCCAGTACTTC. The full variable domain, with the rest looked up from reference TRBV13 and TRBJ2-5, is AAGVIQSPRHLIKEKRETATLKCYPIPRHDTVYWYQQGPGQDPQFLISFYEKMQSDKGSIPDRFSAQQFSDYHSELNMSSLELGDSALYFCASSLRTSGSFTETQYFGPGTRLLVL.

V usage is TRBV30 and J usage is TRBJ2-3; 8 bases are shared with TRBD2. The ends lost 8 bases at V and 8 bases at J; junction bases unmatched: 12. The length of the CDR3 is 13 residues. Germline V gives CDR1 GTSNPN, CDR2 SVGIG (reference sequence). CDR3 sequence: CALPLAGWGTQYF. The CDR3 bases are TGTGCCCTACCCCTAGCGGGCTGGGGTACGCAGTATTTT.

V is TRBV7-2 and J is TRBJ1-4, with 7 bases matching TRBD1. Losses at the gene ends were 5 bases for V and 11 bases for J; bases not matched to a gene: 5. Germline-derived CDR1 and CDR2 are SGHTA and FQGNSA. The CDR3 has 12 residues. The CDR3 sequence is CASSPDRDKLFF. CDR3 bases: TGTGCCAGCAGCCCAGACAGGGACAAACTGTTTTTT.

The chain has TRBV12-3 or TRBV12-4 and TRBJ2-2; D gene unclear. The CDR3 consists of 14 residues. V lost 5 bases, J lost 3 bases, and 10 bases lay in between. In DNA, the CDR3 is TGTGCCAGCAGTAAAGGGCCGCACACCGGGGAGCTGTTTTTT. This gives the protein CASSKGPHTGELFF.

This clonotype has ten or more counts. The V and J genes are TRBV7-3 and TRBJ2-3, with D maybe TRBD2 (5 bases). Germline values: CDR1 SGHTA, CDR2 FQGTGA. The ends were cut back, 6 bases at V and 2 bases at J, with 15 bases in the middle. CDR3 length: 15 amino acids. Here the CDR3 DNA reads TGTGCCAGCAGTCTATCCGGGATGTTCACAGATACGCAGTATTTT. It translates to CASSLSGMFTDTQYF.

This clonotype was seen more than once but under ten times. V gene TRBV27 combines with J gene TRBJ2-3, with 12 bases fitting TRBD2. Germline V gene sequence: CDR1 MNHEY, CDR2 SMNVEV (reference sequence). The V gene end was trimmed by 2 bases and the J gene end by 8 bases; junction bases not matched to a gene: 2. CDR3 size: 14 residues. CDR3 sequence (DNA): TGTGCCAGCAGTTTACTAGCGGGAGGGGGTACGCAGTATTTT. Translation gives CASSLLAGGGTQYF.

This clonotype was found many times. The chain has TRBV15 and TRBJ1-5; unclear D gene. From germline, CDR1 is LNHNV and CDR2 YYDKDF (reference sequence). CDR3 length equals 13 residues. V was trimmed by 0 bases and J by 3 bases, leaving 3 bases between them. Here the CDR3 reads CATSRDLNQPQHF. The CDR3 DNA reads TGTGCCACCAGCAGAGACCTCAATCAGCCCCAGCATTTT.

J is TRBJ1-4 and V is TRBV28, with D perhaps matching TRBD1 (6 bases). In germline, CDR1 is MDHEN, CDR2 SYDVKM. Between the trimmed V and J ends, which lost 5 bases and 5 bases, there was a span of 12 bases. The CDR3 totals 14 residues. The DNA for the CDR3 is TGTGCCAGCAGTAATGGACAGTGGAATGAAAAACTGTTTTTT. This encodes CASSNGQWNEKLFF.

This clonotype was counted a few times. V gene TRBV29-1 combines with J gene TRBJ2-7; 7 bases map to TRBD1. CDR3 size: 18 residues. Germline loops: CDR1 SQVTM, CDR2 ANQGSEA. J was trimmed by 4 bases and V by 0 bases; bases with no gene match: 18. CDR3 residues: CSVEDVVGQASTLYEQYF. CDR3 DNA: TGCAGCGTTGAAGATGTCGTAGGACAGGCTTCAACTTTGTACGAGCAGTACTTC.

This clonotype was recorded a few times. CDR3 nucleotides: TGCAGTGCTAGAGATCCCGGGGAAGCCTCCTACGAGCAGTACTTC. It translates to CSARDPGEASYEQYF. This chain joins TRBV20-1 and TRBJ2-7, with a possible D match to TRBD2 (5 bases). Germline CDR1 DFQATT, CDR2 SNEGSKA (reference sequence). The CDR3 has 15 amino acids. V lost 0 bases to trimming and J lost 0 bases, with 12 bases between them.

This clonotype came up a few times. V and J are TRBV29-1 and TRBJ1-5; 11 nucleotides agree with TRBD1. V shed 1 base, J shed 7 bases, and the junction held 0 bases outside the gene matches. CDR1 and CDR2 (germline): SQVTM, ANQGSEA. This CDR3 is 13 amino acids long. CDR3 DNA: TGCAGCGTTGAAGGGACAGGGGGCCAGCCCCAGCATTTT. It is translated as CSVEGTGGQPQHF.

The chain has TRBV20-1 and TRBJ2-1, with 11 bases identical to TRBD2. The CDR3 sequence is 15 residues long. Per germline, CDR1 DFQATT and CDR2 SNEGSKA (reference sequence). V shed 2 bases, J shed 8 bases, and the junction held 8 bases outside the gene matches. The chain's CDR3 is CSARLVAGGPHEQFF. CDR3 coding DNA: TGCAGTGCTAGACTAGTAGCGGGAGGGCCTCATGAGCAGTTCTTC.